The clone carrying this TCR beta chain was seen at least ten times. What it binds is not known. The data were taken from a study of T cells after yellow fever vaccination. The germline V gene has CDR1 MNHEY and CDR2 SMNVEV (reference sequence). This CDR3 region has 15 residues. V gave up 8 bases and J gave up 2 bases, with 19 bases separating them. Researchers made TCR cDNA using 5'RACE template switching, and this step added a universal primer site and UMIs. A single record per CDR3 protein comes from TCRdb applying MiXCR to the 5' RACE reads. Of 320,000 or so distinct CDR3 sequences in the sample, 8.1% were seen once. General study findings and limits: It was a weaker secondary response, yet one that peaked faster, at day 5 versus 15. Most clones from primary vaccination were detected again post-booster (around 96% CD4, 88% CD8).

The sequence was obtained from a man in his late teens or twenties who received the YFV17D yellow fever vaccine. The specimen comprised PBMCs, sampled about 49 days after the first yellow fever vaccination. The J gene is TRBJ2-7, the V gene TRBV27; D call uncertain. CDR3 in amino acids: CASGITSLGAYEQYF. The DNA for the CDR3 is TGTGCCAGCGGGATCACCTCCCTCGGCGCCTACGAGCAGTACTTC.